The text below deals with one T cell receptor beta chain. Trimming pared 6 bases from V and 4 bases from J, leaving 18 bases between. Germline CDR1 reads KGHSH; CDR2 reads LQKENI. The CDR3 consists of 16 residues. The entry originates in a study of blood T cell repertoires in COVID-19. Study in general: Some COVID-19 samples were acute and others convalescent; all came from the United States, Italy and Spain. PBMCs, B-cell-depleted T cells, or T cells provided the cDNA or gDNA that made up the material.

In the original processing: Estimates of nucleated cell counts were drawn from the amplification of reference gene primers. The protocol was immunoSEQ multiplex PCR, while the TCRdb copy is restricted to in-frame clones and leaves out a portion. D and trimming were read from the DNA, whereas the V and J calls and clone size are those reported in that table. The table includes under 300,000 clones, around 85% detected once. This receptor was obtained from a woman aged 60-75 years with active or convalescent COVID-19. This sequence joins TRBV18 and TRBJ1-4, with D hard to call. The sequenced sample consisted of peripheral blood. CDR3 coding DNA: TGTGCCAGCTCGGGCAGGCGAGTTCAACGTAATGAAAAACTGTTTTTT. This sequence encodes CASSGRRVQRNEKLFF. Based on the CDR3 plus reference TRBV18 and TRBJ1-4, the full variable domain is NAGVMQNPRHLVRRRGQEARLRCSPMKGHSHVYWYRQLPEEGLKFMVYLQKENIIDESGMPKERFSAEFPKEGPSILRIQQVVRGDSAAYFCASSGRRVQRNEKLFFGSGTQLSVL.